In this sample, the clone carrying this T cell receptor beta chain turned up many times. What it binds is not known. Trimming stripped 7 bases from V and 3 bases from J, with 6 bases between. Germline V lookup: CDR1 LNHDA, CDR2 SQIVND (reference sequence). The CDR3 has 11 amino acids. This sample was taken from a study of Graves' ophthalmopathy and Graves' hyperthyroidism. Study-level findings and limits: Most expanded clonotypes in thyroid above 0.001 frequency also showed up in blood.

Beta-chain TCR CDR3 regions were amplified from RNA transcripts. First-round RT-PCR with HTBI primers preceded a second-round multiplex PCR. TCRdb ran MiXCR on the multiplex PCR reads and lists one entry per CDR3 protein. This sample carries roughly 1.1 million distinct CDR3 sequences, roughly two fifths of them seen once, and the ten largest clones take 11%. The sequence derives from an adult man with Graves' hyperthyroidism. The V call is TRBV19, the J call TRBJ1-1; D is undetermined. Input material: peripheral blood or thyroid tissue (not recorded which). CDR3 protein: CASNSDTEAFF. The CDR3 DNA follows: TGTGCCAGTAATTCGGACACTGAAGCTTTCTTT. The variable domain in full, with the rest retrieved from reference TRBV19 and TRBJ1-1, is DGGITQSPKYLFRKEGQNVTLSCEQNLNHDAMYWYRQDPGQGLRLIYYSQIVNDFQKGDIAEGYSVSREKKESFPLTVTSAQKNPTAFYLCASNSDTEAFFGQGTRLTVV.